This T cell receptor beta chain was observed in a study of cytomegalovirus exposure and HLA in healthy donors. Overall study context: Genotyping showed 70% to 90% of 350 to 400 donors falling in the Caucasian-associated ancestry cluster.

This clone was detected only a few times. Its antigen is unidentified. The study ran its PCR with 60 Vbeta and 13 Jbeta primers. The repertoire was sequenced with immunoSEQ multiplex PCR; TCRdb's copy has only in-frame clones and lacks some. The sample records approximately 130,000 clones, about three quarters being singletons. CDR3 length equals 18 residues. Losses at the gene ends were 1 base for V and 2 bases for J; bases not matched to a gene: 13. Germline CDR1 reads MNHNS; CDR2 reads SASEGT. Whole-study results and caveats: Reports indicated that the classifier achieved high specificity and sensitivity in diagnosing cytomegalovirus status. The productive fraction for most TCR beta V segments was about 87% or about 30% in an earlier analysis. Upon later analysis, HLA-associated TCR beta chains proved more clonally expanded than other, equally common chains.

Material for sequencing was PBMCs. V and J are TRBV6-1 and TRBJ2-5, with 7 bases matching TRBD2. The source of this sequence is a woman aged 40 to 50 in good health and CMV-seronegative. The chain's CDR3 is CASSEEGRGEGLQETQYF. The CDR3, as DNA: TGTGCCAGCAGTGAAGAGGGGAGGGGTGAGGGGTTACAAGAGACCCAGTACTTC.